This T cell receptor (beta chain) is from a study of T cells in Graves' hyperthyroidism and ophthalmopathy. TCR beta CDR3 regions were amplified from RNA. TCR CDR3 regions were first amplified by RT-PCR with HTBI primers. TCRdb recomputed calls from the multiplex PCR reads with MiXCR, one row per CDR3 protein. The data show fewer than 500,000 distinct CDR3 sequences, with roughly 15% seen just once and around 19% held by the top ten. Ten or more counts support this clonotype. There are 14 residues in the CDR3. Germline lookup yields CDR1 DFQATT and CDR2 SNEGSKA (reference sequence). V gave up 3 bases and J gave up 5 bases; unmatched junction bases: 4.

This chain links TRBV20-1 with TRBJ2-2, with 9 positions matching TRBD2. The sequence derives from a woman aged 25 to 45 with Graves' ophthalmopathy. The sample taken for sequencing was blood. CDR3 bases: TGCAGTGCTAGCCATCTAGCGGGGACCGGGGAGCTGTTTTTT. It specifies CSASHLAGTGELFF.